The next 28 T cell receptor beta chains were all read from a single sample in a study of CD8+ T cells in alopecia areata. Documented treatment: oral pan-JAK inhibitor, 5-10 mg twice daily. RNA extraction and reverse transcription yielded cDNA as sequencing template. Clones were read by immunoSEQ multiplex PCR, and TCRdb kept only the in-frame ones, dropping some. This table holds more than 200,000 clones, around three fifths found once. Sequenced here: CD4+ T cells sorted from blood, sampled at week 4, from a patient treated with tofacitinib. The receptor source for this set is a human donor with alopecia areata.

This sequence joins TRBV5-1 and TRBJ2-5; D is perhaps TRBD1 (5 bases). Germline V gives CDR1 SGHRS, CDR2 YFSETQ. CDR3 length: 13 amino acids. The V gene lost 4 bases and the J gene lost 4 bases, with 11 bases spanning the gap. The CDR3 DNA reads TGCGCCAGCAGCCCAGGGTCGGCAGAGACCCAGTACTTC. Encoded protein: CASSPGSAETQYF. The whole variable domain, remainder taken from reference TRBV5-1 and TRBJ2-5, is KAGVTQTPRYLIKTRGQQVTLSCSPISGHRSVSWYQQTPGQGLQFLFEYFSETQRNKGNFPGRFSGRQFSNSRSEMNVSTLELGDSALYLCASSPGSAETQYFGPGTRLLVL.

The chain carries TRBV30 and TRBJ2-2, with D hard to call. Trimming left V 2 bases short and J 6 bases short, with 4 bases between. Germline V gene lookup returns CDR1 GTSNPN and CDR2 SVGIG (reference sequence). The CDR3 extends over 11 amino acids. In nucleotides, the CDR3 is TGTGCCTGGAGTAGGTCCGGGGAGCTGTTTTTT. Amino acids: CAWSRSGELFF.

In this sample, this clone turned up a few times. This chain joins TRBV2 and TRBJ2-3; TRBD1 matches 8 bases. CDR3 length equals 18 residues. Germline V CDR1 and CDR2: SNHLY, FYNNEI. With 5 bases clipped from V and 0 bases from J, the junction kept 13 bases outside the gene matches. The CDR3 bases are TGTGCCAGCAGTCCCGGGACAGGAGGCCTAGGTAGCACAGATACGCAGTATTTT. This gives the protein CASSPGTGGLGSTDTQYF. The variable domain in full, with the rest retrieved from reference TRBV2 and TRBJ2-3, is EPEVTQTPSHQVTQMGQEVILRCVPISNHLYFYWYRQILGQKVEFLVSFYNNEISEKSEIFDDQFSVERPDGSNFTLKIRSTKLEDSAMYFCASSPGTGGLGSTDTQYFGPGTRLTVL.

The V gene is TRBV29-1, the J gene TRBJ1-5; perhaps TRBD1 as D (6 bases). V lost 6 bases and J 3 bases, leaving 12 bases between the germline ends. Germline V gene sequence: CDR1 SQVTM, CDR2 ANQGSEA. The CDR3 is made up of 13 amino acids. This chain's CDR3 is CSVEGDPNQPQHF. CDR3 nucleotide sequence: TGCAGCGTCGAGGGGGACCCCAATCAGCCCCAGCATTTT.

The rearrangement uses TRBV5-1 and TRBJ2-7; 9 bases are shared with TRBD1. The CDR3 has 17 amino acids. Germline V gene data show CDR1 as SGHRS and CDR2 as YFSETQ. J lost 4 bases, V lost 0 bases, and 11 bases had no gene match. CDR3 in amino acids: CASSLGLRDRAAYEQYF. CDR3 DNA: TGCGCCAGCAGCTTGGGCCTCCGGGACAGGGCCGCTTACGAGCAGTACTTC.

The chain combines TRBV29-1 with TRBJ1-2, with a weak D call TRBD1 (5 bases). The CDR3 is 13 amino acids. CDR1 and CDR2 (germline): SQVTM, ANQGSEA. Trimming removed 3 bases from V and 5 bases from J, with 13 bases in between. The DNA of the CDR3 is TGCAGCGTTGAGCCCAGGGATGGATATGGCTACACCTTC. Its translation: CSVEPRDGYGYTF.

Only one count was recorded for this clone. As DNA, the CDR3 is TGTGCCAGCAGAGAGGGGGGGGACACTGAAGCTTTCTTT. Its protein is CASREGGDTEAFF. The J gene is TRBJ1-1, the V gene TRBV2; a weak D match, TRBD1 (6 bases). Trimming took off 6 bases at V and 3 bases at J, with 11 bases between the two ends. This CDR3 spans 13 amino acids. Germline V lookup: CDR1 SNHLY, CDR2 FYNNEI.

V is TRBV28 and J is TRBJ1-2; D gene unclear. Germline CDR1 is MDHEN and CDR2 is SYDVKM. The CDR3 consists of 15 residues. Between the trimmed V and J ends, which lost 5 bases and 9 bases, there was a span of 22 bases. For the CDR3, the DNA is TGTGCCAGCAGTGCTTATCCGGGGAGTCCTTTGAGCTACACCTTC. Residues: CASSAYPGSPLSYTF.

This clone was detected once. This chain joins TRBV27 and TRBJ1-2; 10 nucleotides align to TRBD1. From germline, CDR1 is MNHEY and CDR2 SMNVEV (reference sequence). The CDR3 has 14 amino acids. The trim removed 2 bases at V and 6 bases at J, leaving 3 bases unmatched. The CDR3 loop is CASSLRGTGDGYTF. In DNA form, the CDR3 reads TGTGCCAGCAGTTTACGGGGGACAGGGGATGGCTACACCTTC.

This clone was observed a handful of times. The chain is built from TRBV7-2 and TRBJ2-5; possible D gene TRBD1, 5 bases. There are 14 residues in the CDR3. CDR1 is SGHTA and CDR2 is FQGNSA in the germline V gene. The V and J ends lost 4 bases and 5 bases respectively, with 14 bases between them. DNA for the CDR3: TGTGCCAGCAGCTCCTCCAGGGTTGGGGAGACCCAGTACTTC. This gives the protein CASSSSRVGETQYF.

The V gene is TRBV9, the J gene TRBJ2-5, with 12 nucleotides matching TRBD1. Germline V CDR1 and CDR2: SGDLS, YYNGEE. Trimming took 4 bases from V and 5 from J; bases not matched to a gene: 12. The CDR3 has 17 residues. This CDR3 reads CASSRGQGARSQETQYF. CDR3 DNA: TGTGCCAGCAGCAGGGGACAGGGGGCGCGTTCTCAGGAGACCCAGTACTTC.

This clone has a handful of counts. This chain connects TRBV29-1 to TRBJ1-1; TRBD1 agrees at 9 bases. The CDR3 is made up of 13 amino acids. Germline V lookup: CDR1 SQVTM, CDR2 ANQGSEA. The trim removed 6 bases at V and 1 base at J, leaving 3 bases unmatched. CDR3 region: CSVNRGPNTEAFF. The CDR3 DNA follows: TGCAGCGTCAACAGGGGGCCGAACACTGAAGCTTTCTTT.

This clone was counted only a few times. The chain links TRBV5-1 to TRBJ2-3; no definite D call. The CDR3 spans 12 residues. Germline CDR1 and CDR2: SGHRS and YFSETQ. V was pared by 0 bases and J by 5 bases, with 4 bases between. DNA for the CDR3: TGCGCCAGCAGCTTGGAGGGAGATACGCAGTATTTT. It translates to CASSLEGDTQYF. Using reference TRBV5-1 and TRBJ2-3 for the parts outside the CDR3, the full variable domain is KAGVTQTPRYLIKTRGQQVTLSCSPISGHRSVSWYQQTPGQGLQFLFEYFSETQRNKGNFPGRFSGRQFSNSRSEMNVSTLELGDSALYLCASSLEGDTQYFGPGTRLTVL.

The chain uses TRBV19 and TRBJ1-1; a weak D match, TRBD1 (5 bases). V lost 6 bases and J 5 bases, leaving 13 bases between the germline ends. Germline lookup yields CDR1 LNHDA and CDR2 SQIVND (reference sequence). The CDR3 runs to 13 residues. The CDR3 DNA reads as TGTGCCAGTAGACTACCCAAGGGGACTGAAGCTTTCTTT. Translation: CASRLPKGTEAFF.

The rearrangement uses TRBV7-9 and TRBJ2-5; TRBD2 matches at 12 bases. The CDR3 runs to 17 residues. Trimming removed 4 bases from V and 7 bases from J; junction bases left unmatched: 13. Per the germline V gene, CDR1 is SEHNR and CDR2 is FQNEAQ (reference sequence). The CDR3 bases are TGTGCCAGCAGCTCACACCTCCTAGCGGGGGGGACTCGGACCCAGTACTTC. Its translation is CASSSHLLAGGTRTQYF.

The chain joins TRBV7-9 to TRBJ2-3; the D gene is possibly TRBD2 (5 bases). The V end lost 2 bases, the J end lost 2 bases, and 14 bases lay between the germline ends. CDR1 is SEHNR and CDR2 is FQNEAQ in the germline V gene (reference sequence). The CDR3 runs to 16 residues. CDR3 in DNA: TGTGCCAGCAGCTTACGGCTAGCCGAGCCCACAGATACGCAGTATTTT. Translated, it gives CASSLRLAEPTDTQYF.

J is TRBJ1-2 and V is TRBV6-5; 7 positions agree with TRBD1. The CDR3 has 13 residues. CDR1 and CDR2 from the germline V gene are MNHEY and SVGAGI. J was trimmed by 8 bases and V by 6 bases; bases with no gene match: 9. The CDR3 coding sequence is TGTGCCAGCAGCGACCGACAGGGTCGGGGCTACACCTTC. Translation gives CASSDRQGRGYTF.

This rearrangement joins TRBV7-9 to TRBJ1-6; D perhaps matches TRBD1 (5 bases). Germline V gene sequence: CDR1 SEHNR, CDR2 FQNEAQ (reference sequence). V shed 6 bases and J shed 5 bases, with 11 bases lying between them. The CDR3 runs to 14 residues. CDR3 sequence (DNA): TGTGCCAGCAGACCGACAGCAGATAATTCACCCCTCCACTTT. It specifies CASRPTADNSPLHF.

The V and J genes are TRBV4-3 and TRBJ1-6; tentative D call: TRBD1 (6 bases). Looked up from germline, CDR1 is LGHNA and CDR2 is YSLEER. The CDR3 is made up of 14 amino acids. Deletions cut 5 bases from V and 6 bases from J, with 11 bases between. CDR3 loop: CASSGKQGNSPLHF. Written as DNA, the CDR3 is TGCGCCAGCAGCGGGAAACAGGGTAATTCACCCCTCCACTTT.

This rearrangement joins TRBV29-1 to TRBJ1-2, with TRBD1 as a possible D gene (6 bases). CDR3 size: 13 residues. Germline CDR1 is SQVTM and CDR2 is ANQGSEA. Trimming left V 5 bases short and J 4 bases short, with 14 bases between. The CDR3 DNA follows: TGCAGCGTTCCCCCGGGGGCCGGCTATGGCTACACCTTC. This translates into CSVPPGAGYGYTF.

This clone was observed a handful of times. This chain connects TRBV11-1 to TRBJ1-1; D is possibly TRBD1 (5 bases). V was trimmed by 6 bases and J by 8 bases, leaving 16 bases between them. The CDR3 loop spans 13 amino acids. The germline V gene encodes CDR1 SGHAT and CDR2 FQDESV (reference sequence). The CDR3 bases are TGTGCCAGCAGTCTATCACCGGGACTCGAAGCTTTCTTT. Translation: CASSLSPGLEAFF.

The J gene is TRBJ1-2, the V gene TRBV5-1, with a possible D match to TRBD1 (5 bases). The ends were cut back, 7 bases at V and 2 bases at J, with 15 bases in the middle. This CDR3 spans 14 amino acids. Germline V gene lookup returns CDR1 SGHRS and CDR2 YFSETQ. In nucleotides, the CDR3 is TGCGCCAGCGGCCAGGGCGCTGGGAACTATGGCTACACCTTC. It is translated as CASGQGAGNYGYTF.

The chain carries TRBV4-2 and TRBJ1-2; no clear D gene. The CDR3 has 15 amino acids. Germline assignment: CDR1 LGHNA and CDR2 YNFKEQ. The V end lost 1 base, the J end lost 0 bases, and 9 bases lay between the germline ends. This CDR3 is CASSQGTEPNYGYTF. CDR3 sequence (DNA): TGTGCCAGCAGCCAAGGAACAGAACCTAACTATGGCTACACCTTC.

J is TRBJ1-6 and V is TRBV14; D is possibly TRBD1 (6 bases). The length of the CDR3 is 14 residues. Germline V CDR1 and CDR2: SGHDN, FVKESK. V lost 5 bases to trimming and J lost 8 bases, with 13 bases between them. The CDR3 sequence: CASSTPGVDSPLHF. The DNA of the CDR3 is TGTGCCAGCAGCACGCCAGGGGTGGATTCACCCCTCCACTTT.

The J gene is TRBJ1-1, the V gene TRBV5-6; D is unresolved. V lost 4 bases and J 0 bases, leaving 16 bases between the germline ends. This CDR3 is built from 16 residues. Germline V gene data show CDR1 as SGHDT and CDR2 as YYEEEE. The CDR3 sequence is CASSLPGSVVNTEAFF. The CDR3 DNA sequence: TGTGCCAGCAGCCTCCCAGGTAGCGTGGTGAACACTGAAGCTTTCTTT.

This chain connects TRBV4-3 to TRBJ2-7; the D gene is possibly TRBD1 (5 bases). V lost 0 bases and J lost 2, with 11 bases in between. The germline gives CDR1 LGHNA, CDR2 YSLEER. The length of the CDR3 is 15 residues. CDR3 nucleotides: TGCGCCAGCAGCCAAGATCCGGTGACAGCCTACGAGCAGTACTTC. Translated: CASSQDPVTAYEQYF.

This clone came up a few times. The chain combines TRBV27 with TRBJ2-2; D call uncertain. Germline values: CDR1 MNHEY, CDR2 SMNVEV (reference sequence). V lost 7 bases and J 2 bases, leaving 17 bases between the germline ends. This CDR3 region has 16 residues. The CDR3 region has the DNA TGTGCCAGCAAAGGGCCCCGACTCCTAAACACCGGGGAGCTGTTTTTT. Translated, it gives CASKGPRLLNTGELFF.

The J gene is TRBJ1-2, the V gene TRBV6-5; D is undetermined. Per germline, CDR1 MNHEY and CDR2 SVGAGI. This CDR3 contains 14 residues. Trimming removed 7 bases at V and 7 bases at J, with 19 bases between. The CDR3 DNA reads as TGTGCCAGCACTACGGTGCGGGGATTGTCTGGCTACACCTTC. Its protein is CASTTVRGLSGYTF.